A single sample is the source of the 27 T cell receptor beta chains below, sequenced in a study of cytomegalovirus exposure and HLA in healthy donors. Primers for the PCR totalled 60 Vbeta and 13 Jbeta. Produced via immunoSEQ multiplex PCR; TCRdb's table is partial and in-frame only. In the table there are 90,000 to 120,000 clones, around 80% of which are singletons. The sample was PBMCs. The receptors stem from a woman in her 50s in good health and CMV-seropositive.

The rearrangement links TRBV9 to TRBJ1-2; 8 bases line up with TRBD1. CDR1 is SGDLS, CDR2 YYNGEE, per germline. The CDR3 is 15 residues long. V lost 3 bases, J lost 8 bases, and 12 bases stayed unmatched. CDR3 protein: CASSADRQGRGGYTF. In DNA form, the CDR3 reads TGTGCCAGCAGCGCGGACCGACAGGGGAGAGGGGGCTACACCTTC.

V usage is TRBV29-1 and J usage is TRBJ1-1; the D is unclear. The germline V gene encodes CDR1 SQVTM and CDR2 ANQGSEA. The V end lost 2 bases, the J end lost 3 bases, and 16 bases lay between the germline ends. The length of the CDR3 is 15 residues. The DNA of the CDR3 is TGCAGCGTTGAACTGGGAGGCAGAGGATACACTGAAGCTTTCTTT. Its protein product is CSVELGGRGYTEAFF.

The chain uses TRBV6-1 and TRBJ1-2; 11 nucleotides line up with TRBD1. The J segment lost 4 bases and the V segment lost 7 bases, leaving 2 bases of the junction unmatched. This CDR3 is 13 amino acids long. CDR1 is MNHNS, CDR2 SASEGT, per germline. CDR3 coding DNA: TGTGCCAGCACCGGGACAGGGGGCTATGGCTACACCTTC. Translation: CASTGTGGYGYTF.

The chain links TRBV7-9 to TRBJ2-1; TRBD2 agrees at 13 bases. The CDR3 has 16 residues. V shed 2 bases and J 8 bases; nucleotides not matched to a gene: 6. Per germline, CDR1 SEHNR and CDR2 FQNEAQ (reference sequence). CDR3 DNA: TGTGCCAGCAGCTTATGGACTAGCGGGGGCGGAGATGAGCAGTTCTTC. Translation gives CASSLWTSGGGDEQFF.

This CDR3 reads CASSDGGYGGNTIYF. CDR3 nucleotide sequence: TGCGCCAGCAGTGACGGGGGATATGGGGGAAACACCATATATTTT. This rearrangement joins TRBV10-2 to TRBJ1-3, with D possibly matching TRBD1 (5 bases). Germline values: CDR1 WSHSY, CDR2 SAAADI. V was pared by 3 bases and J by 4 bases, with 13 bases between. CDR3 length: 15 amino acids.

This chain connects TRBV6-5 to TRBJ2-7; 7 bases line up with TRBD1. The CDR3 loop spans 14 amino acids. J gave up 3 bases and V 6 bases, and 8 bases lay outside the gene matches. Germline V gene lookup returns CDR1 MNHEY and CDR2 SVGAGI. The CDR3 loop reads CASSRTGILYEQYF. The CDR3, as DNA: TGTGCCAGCAGCCGGACAGGAATTCTCTACGAGCAGTACTTC.

This chain uses TRBV4-1 with TRBJ2-2; 8 positions agree with TRBD2. Germline V CDR1 and CDR2: MGHRA, YSYEKL. V dropped 4 bases and J dropped 1; count of bases not matched to a gene: 5. The CDR3 spans 16 residues. CDR3 residues: CASSLGAGGNTGELFF. CDR3 in DNA: TGCGCCAGCAGCCTTGGGGCGGGAGGGAACACCGGGGAGCTGTTTTTT.

The chain uses TRBV7-8 and TRBJ1-5, with a weak D call TRBD1 (5 bases). CDR1 is SGHVS, CDR2 FQNEAQ, per germline. This CDR3 region has 16 residues. Trimming took 0 bases from V and 1 from J, leaving 10 bases between them. CDR3 DNA: TGTGCCAGCAGCTTAGCCACAGGAAAGAGCAATCAGCCCCAGCATTTT. Encoded protein: CASSLATGKSNQPQHF.

The V call is TRBV20-1, the J call TRBJ2-7; no reliable D call. V shed 0 bases and J shed 7 bases, with 4 bases lying between them. This CDR3 is built from 10 residues. CDR1 and CDR2 (germline): DFQATT, SNEGSKA (reference sequence). The CDR3 loop reads CSARDLEQYF. CDR3 DNA: TGCAGTGCTAGAGATCTAGAGCAGTACTTC.

CDR3: CASSVEGQGNEQYF. In DNA, the CDR3 is TGTGCCAGCAGCGTAGAAGGACAGGGGAACGAGCAGTACTTC. The rearrangement links TRBV9 to TRBJ2-7; TRBD1 matches at 9 bases. Germline lookup yields CDR1 SGDLS and CDR2 YYNGEE. The ends lost 0 bases at V and 5 bases at J; junction bases unmatched: 3. This CDR3 is 14 amino acids long.

V and J are TRBV30 and TRBJ2-1; 7 nucleotides agree with TRBD2. V shed 2 bases, J shed 8 bases, and the junction held 12 bases outside the gene matches. The CDR3 loop spans 15 amino acids. Germline V lookup: CDR1 GTSNPN, CDR2 SVGIG (reference sequence). The CDR3, as DNA: TGTGCCTGGAGTAATAAAGGGAGGGCCGTGTATGAGCAGTTCTTC. This sequence encodes CAWSNKGRAVYEQFF.

The chain joins TRBV30 to TRBJ1-1, with 9 positions matching TRBD1. V lost 2 bases and J lost 0; bases outside the gene matches: 1. Looked up from germline, CDR1 is GTSNPN and CDR2 is SVGIG (reference sequence). The CDR3 has 14 residues. In DNA, the CDR3 is TGTGCCTGGAGTCACAGGGGGCTGAACACTGAAGCTTTCTTT. Amino acid sequence: CAWSHRGLNTEAFF.

Only a few counts were recorded for this clone. CDR3 sequence reads: CASSFSGQGMNSPLHF. The CDR3 nucleotides are TGTGCCAGCAGCTTCTCTGGACAGGGAATGAATTCACCCCTCCACTTT. This sequence joins TRBV7-8 and TRBJ1-6; 8 nucleotides line up with TRBD1. Per germline, CDR1 SGHVS and CDR2 FQNEAQ. The trim removed 3 bases at V and 7 bases at J, leaving 8 bases unmatched. The CDR3 is 16 amino acids. Based on the CDR3 plus reference TRBV7-8 and TRBJ1-6, the full variable domain is GAGVSQSPRYKVAKRGQDVALRCDPISGHVSLFWYQQALGQGPEFLTYFQNEAQLDKSGLPSDRFFAERPEGSVSTLKIQRTQQEDSAVYLCASSFSGQGMNSPLHFGNGTRLTVT.

The chain employs TRBV27 and TRBJ2-7, with D maybe TRBD1 (6 bases). The CDR3 is 14 amino acids. V lost 6 bases to trimming and J lost 3 bases, with 15 bases between them. Germline-derived CDR1 and CDR2 are MNHEY and SMNVEV (reference sequence). In nucleotides, the CDR3 is TGTGCCAGCAGCCTATCCCAGGGGCGCTACGAGCAGTACTTC. Protein sequence: CASSLSQGRYEQYF.

To note about this clone: A junction end diverges from the germline sequence, so it may reflect a read error. The chain employs TRBV7-9 and TRBJ1-1; no definite D call. The CDR3 sequence is 13 residues long. The germline V gene encodes CDR1 SEHNR and CDR2 FQNEAQ (reference sequence). CDR3 sequence: CSSSPTVRTEAFF. The CDR3 nucleotides read TGTTCCAGCAGCCCAACGGTACGCACTGAAGCTTTCTTT.

The V call is TRBV28, the J call TRBJ2-7; TRBD1 agrees at 8 bases. With V trimmed by 1 base and J by 6 bases, 5 bases remained unmatched. The CDR3 is made up of 14 amino acids. Germline loops: CDR1 MDHEN, CDR2 SYDVKM. CDR3 sequence: CASSLLPGGSEQYF. CDR3 nucleotides: TGTGCCAGCAGTTTATTGCCAGGGGGCAGCGAGCAGTACTTC.

The chain recombines TRBV10-3 with TRBJ2-7, with D possibly matching TRBD2 (6 bases). CDR3 length: 12 residues. Germline CDR1 ENHRY, CDR2 SYGVKD. V was trimmed by 0 bases and J by 12 bases, leaving 12 bases between them. Written as DNA, the CDR3 is TGTGCCATCAGTGAGTCGACGGGGGACGCGTACTTC. It codes for CAISESTGDAYF.

The chain combines TRBV19 with TRBJ2-2; D unresolved. V was cut by 7 bases and J by 1 base, with 13 bases left in between. The CDR3 consists of 15 residues. Germline assignment: CDR1 LNHDA and CDR2 SQIVND (reference sequence). The CDR3 DNA is TGTGCCAGTAAAAGAGGCCACCTGAACACCGGGGAGCTGTTTTTT. Residues: CASKRGHLNTGELFF.

The rearrangement links TRBV6-5 to TRBJ1-2; 8 nucleotides agree with TRBD1. CDR1 is MNHEY and CDR2 is SVGAGI in the germline V gene. V shed 2 bases and J 8 bases; nucleotides not matched to a gene: 10. The CDR3 spans 15 residues. The CDR3 loop is CASSYNGRGQSGYTF. CDR3 bases: TGTGCCAGCAGTTACAATGGCAGGGGGCAATCGGGCTACACCTTC.

This clone was observed a handful of times. The chain has TRBV10-1 and TRBJ1-1; D gene uncertain. The CDR3 contains 13 residues. Per germline, CDR1 WNHNN and CDR2 SYGVQD (reference sequence). V was shortened by 6 bases and J by 1 base, with 9 bases between the two germline ends. The CDR3 DNA reads TGCGCCAGCAGCGACGGGAGGAACACTGAAGCTTTCTTT. Its translation: CASSDGRNTEAFF.

This clone was seen a handful of times. The CDR3, as DNA: TGTGCCAGCAGTTACGGGACAGGGGAATTCGGTGAAGCTTTCTTT. It codes for CASSYGTGEFGEAFF. This rearrangement joins TRBV6-5 to TRBJ1-1, with 10 bases that match TRBD1. The V segment lost 2 bases and the J segment 7 bases; nucleotides outside the gene matches: 7. Germline loops: CDR1 MNHEY, CDR2 SVGAGI. This CDR3 comprises 15 residues.

The J gene is TRBJ1-5, the V gene TRBV10-3; 8 bases map to TRBD1. V lost 5 bases and J lost 9; bases outside the gene matches: 12. The CDR3 is made up of 15 amino acids. Per germline, CDR1 ENHRY and CDR2 SYGVKD. CDR3 nucleotide sequence: TGTGCCATCAGTAGCAAGACAGGGGTGCTATGGCCCCAGCATTTT. Amino acids: CAISSKTGVLWPQHF.

The rearrangement uses TRBV5-1 and TRBJ2-1; 14 nucleotides align to TRBD2. This CDR3 has 17 amino acids. Losses at the gene ends were 3 bases for V and 1 base for J; bases not matched to a gene: 3. The V gene's germline CDR1 is SGHRS and CDR2 YFSETQ. The CDR3 is CASSSGTSGRSYNEQFF. In DNA, the CDR3 is TGCGCCAGCAGCTCCGGGACTAGCGGGAGATCCTACAATGAGCAGTTCTTC.

This rearrangement joins TRBV2 to TRBJ1-4; 7 bases are shared with TRBD1. Germline V gene lookup returns CDR1 SNHLY and CDR2 FYNNEI. The CDR3 totals 18 residues. V lost 1 base and J lost 0; bases outside the gene matches: 8. The CDR3 loop reads CASSEGPGQIATNEKLFF. The CDR3 region has the DNA TGTGCCAGCAGTGAAGGTCCGGGACAGATTGCAACTAATGAAAAACTGTTTTTT.

This clone came up once. V is TRBV7-9 and J is TRBJ1-1; no clear D. Trimming shortened V by 8 bases and J by 1 base, and 11 bases separated the two germline ends. Per the germline V gene, CDR1 is SEHNR and CDR2 is FQNEAQ (reference sequence). CDR3 size: 13 residues. CDR3 residues: CASFLGRNTEAFF. CDR3 nucleotides: TGTGCCAGCTTCCTTGGGAGGAACACTGAAGCTTTCTTT.

The genes are TRBV19 and TRBJ1-5, with D perhaps TRBD1 (6 bases). The ends were cut back, 3 bases at V and 1 base at J, with 10 bases in the middle. CDR3 length: 15 residues. Germline V lookup: CDR1 LNHDA, CDR2 SQIVND (reference sequence). CDR3 sequence: CASSIRGQSNQPQHF. CDR3 coding DNA: TGTGCCAGTAGTATCCGAGGACAGAGCAATCAGCCCCAGCATTTT.

The chain joins TRBV4-1 to TRBJ2-1, with 11 bases fitting TRBD2. J lost 7 bases, V lost 0 bases, and 14 bases had no gene match. The CDR3 extends over 19 amino acids. In germline, CDR1 is MGHRA, CDR2 YSYEKL. The CDR3 reads CASSQEENSGRGLRNEQFF. The CDR3, as DNA: TGCGCCAGCAGCCAAGAAGAGAATAGCGGGAGGGGGTTGAGGAATGAGCAGTTCTTC.